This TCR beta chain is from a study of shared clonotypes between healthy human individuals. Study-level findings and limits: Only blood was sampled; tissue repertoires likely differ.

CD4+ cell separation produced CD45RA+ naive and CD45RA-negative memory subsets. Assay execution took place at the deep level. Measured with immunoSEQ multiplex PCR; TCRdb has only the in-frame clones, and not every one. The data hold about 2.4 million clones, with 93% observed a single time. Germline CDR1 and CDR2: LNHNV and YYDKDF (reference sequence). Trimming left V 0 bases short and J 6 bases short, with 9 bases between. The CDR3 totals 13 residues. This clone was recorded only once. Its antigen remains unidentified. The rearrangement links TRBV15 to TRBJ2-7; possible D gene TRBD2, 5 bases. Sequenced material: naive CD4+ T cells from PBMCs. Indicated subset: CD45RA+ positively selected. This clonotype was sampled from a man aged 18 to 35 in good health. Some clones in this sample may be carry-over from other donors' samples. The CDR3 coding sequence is TGTGCCACCAGCAGAGATAGGAGGTCCGAGCAGTACTTC. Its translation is CATSRDRRSEQYF.